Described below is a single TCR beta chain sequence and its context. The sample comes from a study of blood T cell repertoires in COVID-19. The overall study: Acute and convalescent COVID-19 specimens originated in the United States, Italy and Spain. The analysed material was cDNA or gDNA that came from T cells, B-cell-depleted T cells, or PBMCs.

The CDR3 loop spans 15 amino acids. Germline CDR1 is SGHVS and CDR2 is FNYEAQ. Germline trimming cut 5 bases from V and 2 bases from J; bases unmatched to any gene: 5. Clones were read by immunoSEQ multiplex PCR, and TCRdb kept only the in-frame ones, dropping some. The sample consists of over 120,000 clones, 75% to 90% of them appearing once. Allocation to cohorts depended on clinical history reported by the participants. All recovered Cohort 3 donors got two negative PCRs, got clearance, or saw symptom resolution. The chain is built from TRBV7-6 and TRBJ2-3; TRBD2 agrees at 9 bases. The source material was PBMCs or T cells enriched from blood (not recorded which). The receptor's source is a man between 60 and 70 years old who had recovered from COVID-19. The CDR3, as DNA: TGTGCCAGCAGCCCCCTAGCGGGGATCACAGATACGCAGTATTTT. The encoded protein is CASSPLAGITDTQYF.